This T cell receptor (beta chain) is from a study of T cells in Graves' hyperthyroidism and ophthalmopathy (dated by TCRdb to between 2018 and 2020). About the full investigation: Peripheral blood samples were taken at the time of initial diagnosis, prior to any treatment. After sampling, hyperthyroidism patients received methimazole starting at 30 mg daily, and ophthalmopathy patients received high-dose intravenous methylprednisolone. To identify distinguishing TCR V-J signatures, a discovery cohort of roughly 100 patients was used, comprising some 45 with Graves' ophthalmopathy and under 60 with stable Graves' hyperthyroidism. In addition, the study compared T-cell repertoires in thyroid tissue and in blood from five to seven Graves' hyperthyroidism patients. The 100 or so discovery patients were divided at random into training and test sets in a 7:3 ratio. An independent validation cohort of 18 to 20 hyperthyroidism patients and roughly 16 patients who later progressed to ophthalmopathy tested prospective prediction of ophthalmopathy. According to the paper, TCR Vbeta CDR3 sequencing was carried out on some 130 peripheral blood samples, which came from fewer than 50 ophthalmopathy, approximately 78 hyperthyroidism and around 17 progressor patients.

Graves' hyperthyroidism was defined as stable when no progression to ophthalmopathy occurred over 18 months of follow-up. The hyperthyroidism patients were between 18 and 65 years old and newly diagnosed, with a disease duration of less than 2 months. Exclusion was applied to patients with uncontrolled infections, other autoimmune diseases, pregnancy or lactation. Diagnoses were established on the basis of clinical symptoms, serum thyroxine and TRAb, thyroid ultrasound, and orbital computed tomography. PBMCs were separated from roughly 9.3 ml of fresh peripheral blood using Ficoll-Paque density gradient centrifugation. Trizol reagent was used to extract total RNA, and RNA quality was then checked on an Agilent 2100 Bioanalyzer. The CDR3 numbers 15 residues from cysteine through phenylalanine. CDR3 DNA only is kept here, 45 bases in frame from base 1. Ends trimmed: V by 7 bases, J by 3 bases; bases unmatched to a gene: 10. CDR1 and CDR2, per the germline V gene, are MDHEN and SYDVKM.

General conclusions and limits of the study: Sample size was not statistically predetermined, and blinding of investigators to group allocation was not performed. In validation, progression to ophthalmopathy was predicted by the model with approximately 67% sensitivity and 72.22% specificity, a median of approximately 6.5 months before onset. A model built on a 13 V-J signature distinguished ophthalmopathy from stable hyperthyroidism, reaching 85% to 90% sensitivity and approximately 81% specificity in cross-validation and 80%/75% in testing. Blood samples also contained most of the expanded thyroid clonotypes (frequency above 0.001), which suggests that blood repertoires may reflect thyroid immune responses.

The TCR beta CDR3 regions were amplified from RNA transcripts. A first-round RT-PCR of the TCR CDR3 used the HTBI primer set with the Qiagen OneStep RT-PCR kit. A second multiplex PCR round built the libraries, followed by size selection and purification. Libraries were sequenced paired-end with 100 bp reads on an Illumina HiSeq2000. Turning to the authors' computational methods: SOAPnuke was used to process the raw data, removing reads that contained adapters or uncalled bases, had a mean Phred below 15, or lacked an exact match to the constant primer or identifier. COPE v1.2.5 was used to merge the high-quality paired reads, and each unique nucleotide sequence was defined as a clonotype. MiTCR v1.1 was used to align clonotypes to the IMGT TRBV, TRBD and TRBJ reference segments. Analysis was restricted to V-J combinations with a frequency above 0.0001, which covered approximately 99% of repertoires. The TCS score was defined as F50 (clonal expansion) divided by E x V (chaos), with BLOSUM62-based TCRdist calculated between CDR3 peptides within each V-J. Welch's t-statistics and random forest reduced around 520 V-J features to 13, which were used in a naive Bayes classifier (R e1071). In TCRdb, the public reads were trimmed at Q25 with fastp and aligned with MiXCR, with productive beta chains retained. Rows are combined by CDR3 protein, so each entry shows the most common genes and DNA. The V and J calls come from TCRdb's annotation, not from the publication. The sample records 300,000 to 350,000 distinct CDR3 sequences, over 15% of which are singletons. The top ten clonotypes cover under 55% of the sample.

On this clonotype itself: The antigen it recognizes is unknown. No much larger clonotype is one base removed from it; base qualities were not supplied.

The receptor comes from a woman in her forties or fifties with Graves' hyperthyroidism. The sequence joins TRBV28 to TRBJ2-7, with 9 bases in between that match TRBD1. Sequencing was done on a sample of blood. The nucleotide sequence reads TGTGCCAGCAACCGAAGGACAGGGGTGAGCTACGAGCAGTACTTC. The resulting protein is CASNRRTGVSYEQYF.